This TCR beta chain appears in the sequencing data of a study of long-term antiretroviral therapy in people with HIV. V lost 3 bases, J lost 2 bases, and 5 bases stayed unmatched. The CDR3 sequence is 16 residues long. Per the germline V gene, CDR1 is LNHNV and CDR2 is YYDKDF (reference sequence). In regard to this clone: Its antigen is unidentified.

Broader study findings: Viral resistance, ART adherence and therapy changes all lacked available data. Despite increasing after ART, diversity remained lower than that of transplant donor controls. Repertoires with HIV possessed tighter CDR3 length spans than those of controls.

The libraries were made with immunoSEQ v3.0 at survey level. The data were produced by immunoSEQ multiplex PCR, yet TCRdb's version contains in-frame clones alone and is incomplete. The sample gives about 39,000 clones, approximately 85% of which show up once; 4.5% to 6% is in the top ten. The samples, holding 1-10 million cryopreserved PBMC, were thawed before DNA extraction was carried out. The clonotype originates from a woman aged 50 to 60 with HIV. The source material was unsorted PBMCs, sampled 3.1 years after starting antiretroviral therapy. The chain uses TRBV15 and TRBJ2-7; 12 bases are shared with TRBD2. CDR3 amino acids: CATSSMTSGGPYEQYF. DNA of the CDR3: TGTGCCACCAGCAGTATGACTAGCGGGGGCCCCTACGAGCAGTACTTC.